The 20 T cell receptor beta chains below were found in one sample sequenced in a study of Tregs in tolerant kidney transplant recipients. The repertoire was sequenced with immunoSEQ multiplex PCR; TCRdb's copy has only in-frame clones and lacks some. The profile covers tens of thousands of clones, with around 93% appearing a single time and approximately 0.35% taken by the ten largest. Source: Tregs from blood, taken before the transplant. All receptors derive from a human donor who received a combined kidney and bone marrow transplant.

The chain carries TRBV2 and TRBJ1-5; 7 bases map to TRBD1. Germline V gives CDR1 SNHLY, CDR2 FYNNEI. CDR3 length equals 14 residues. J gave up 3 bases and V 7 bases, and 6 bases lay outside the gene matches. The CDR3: CASTTGYPNQPQHF. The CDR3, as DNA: TGTGCCAGCACGACAGGGTATCCCAATCAGCCCCAGCATTTT.

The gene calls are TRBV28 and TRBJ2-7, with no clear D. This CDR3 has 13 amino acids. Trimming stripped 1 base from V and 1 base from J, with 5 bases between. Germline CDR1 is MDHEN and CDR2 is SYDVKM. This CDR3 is CASSLYISYEQYF. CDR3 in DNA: TGTGCCAGCAGTTTATATATATCCTACGAGCAGTACTTC.

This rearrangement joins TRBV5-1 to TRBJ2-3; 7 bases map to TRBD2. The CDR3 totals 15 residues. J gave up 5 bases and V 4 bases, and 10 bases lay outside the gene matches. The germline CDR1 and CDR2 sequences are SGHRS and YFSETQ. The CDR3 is CASSPASGDGDTQYF. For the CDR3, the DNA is TGCGCCAGCAGCCCGGCCAGCGGGGACGGAGATACGCAGTATTTT.

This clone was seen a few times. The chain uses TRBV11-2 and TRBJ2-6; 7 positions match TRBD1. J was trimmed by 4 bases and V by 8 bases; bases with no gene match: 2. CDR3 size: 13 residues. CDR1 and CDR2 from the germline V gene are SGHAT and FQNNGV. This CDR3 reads CASGTDGANVLTF. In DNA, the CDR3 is TGTGCCAGCGGGACAGACGGGGCCAACGTCCTGACTTTC.

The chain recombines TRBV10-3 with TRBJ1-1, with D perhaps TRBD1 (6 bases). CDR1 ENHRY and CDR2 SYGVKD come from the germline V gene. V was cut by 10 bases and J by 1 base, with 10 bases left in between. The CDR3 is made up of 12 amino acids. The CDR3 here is CATGGQNTEAFF. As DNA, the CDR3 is TGTGCCACCGGGGGGCAGAACACTGAAGCTTTCTTT.

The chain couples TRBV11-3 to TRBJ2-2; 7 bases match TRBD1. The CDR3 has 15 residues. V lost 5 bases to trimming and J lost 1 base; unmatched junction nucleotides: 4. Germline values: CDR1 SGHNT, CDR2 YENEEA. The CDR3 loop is CASSLRTGNTGELFF. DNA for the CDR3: TGTGCCAGCAGCCTCAGGACAGGGAACACCGGGGAGCTGTTTTTT.

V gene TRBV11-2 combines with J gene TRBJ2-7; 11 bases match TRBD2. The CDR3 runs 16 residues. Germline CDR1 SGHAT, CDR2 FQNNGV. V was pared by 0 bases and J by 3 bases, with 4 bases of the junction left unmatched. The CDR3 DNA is TGTGCCAGCAGCTTAGAGGTAGCGGGAGGGTTCTACGAGCAGTACTTC. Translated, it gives CASSLEVAGGFYEQYF.

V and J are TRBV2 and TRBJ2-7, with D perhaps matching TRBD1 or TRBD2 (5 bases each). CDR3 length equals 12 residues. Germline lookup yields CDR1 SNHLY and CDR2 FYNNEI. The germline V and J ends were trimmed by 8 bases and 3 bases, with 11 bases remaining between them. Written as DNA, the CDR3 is TGTGCCAGCCTTAGGGACGTCTACGAGCAGTACTTC. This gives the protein CASLRDVYEQYF.

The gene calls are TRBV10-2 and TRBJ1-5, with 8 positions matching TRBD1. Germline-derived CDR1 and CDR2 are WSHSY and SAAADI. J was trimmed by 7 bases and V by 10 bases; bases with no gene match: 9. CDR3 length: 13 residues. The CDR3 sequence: CATTDRGGQPQHF. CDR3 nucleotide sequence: TGCGCCACCACAGACAGGGGCGGACAGCCCCAGCATTTT.

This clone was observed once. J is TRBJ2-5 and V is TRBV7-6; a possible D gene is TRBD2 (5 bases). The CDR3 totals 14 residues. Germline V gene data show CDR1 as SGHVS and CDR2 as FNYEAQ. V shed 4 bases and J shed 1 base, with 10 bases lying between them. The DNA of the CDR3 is TGTGCCAGCAGCTCCTTAGAGGGCCAAGAGACCCAGTACTTC. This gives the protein CASSSLEGQETQYF.

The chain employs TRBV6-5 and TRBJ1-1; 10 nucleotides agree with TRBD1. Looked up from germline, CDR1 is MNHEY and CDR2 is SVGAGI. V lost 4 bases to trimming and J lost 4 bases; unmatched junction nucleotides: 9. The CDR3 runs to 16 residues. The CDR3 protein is CASSSPTGGFGTEAFF. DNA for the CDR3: TGTGCCAGCAGTTCCCCGACAGGGGGCTTCGGCACTGAAGCTTTCTTT.

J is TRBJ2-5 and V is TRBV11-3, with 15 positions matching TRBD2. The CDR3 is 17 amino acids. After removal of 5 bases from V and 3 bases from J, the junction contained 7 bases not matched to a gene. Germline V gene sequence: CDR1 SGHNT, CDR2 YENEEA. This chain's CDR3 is CASSRGLAGGREETQYF. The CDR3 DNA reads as TGTGCCAGCAGCCGCGGACTAGCGGGAGGGCGGGAAGAGACCCAGTACTTC.

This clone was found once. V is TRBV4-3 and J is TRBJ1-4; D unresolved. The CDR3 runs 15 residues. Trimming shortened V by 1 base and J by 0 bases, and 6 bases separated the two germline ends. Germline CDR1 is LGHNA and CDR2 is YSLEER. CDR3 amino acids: CASSQASATNEKLFF. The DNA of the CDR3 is TGCGCCAGCAGCCAAGCCTCAGCAACTAATGAAAAACTGTTTTTT.

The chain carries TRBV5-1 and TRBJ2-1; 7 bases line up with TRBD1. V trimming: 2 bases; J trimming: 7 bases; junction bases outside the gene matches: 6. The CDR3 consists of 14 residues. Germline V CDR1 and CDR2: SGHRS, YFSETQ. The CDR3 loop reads CASSLEQGINEQFF. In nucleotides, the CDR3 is TGCGCCAGCAGCTTAGAACAGGGGATAAATGAGCAGTTCTTC.

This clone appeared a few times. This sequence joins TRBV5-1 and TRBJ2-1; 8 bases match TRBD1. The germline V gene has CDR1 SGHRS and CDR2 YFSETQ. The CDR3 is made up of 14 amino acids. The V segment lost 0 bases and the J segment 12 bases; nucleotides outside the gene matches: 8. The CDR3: CASSLARGPRVQFF. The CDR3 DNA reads TGCGCCAGCAGCTTGGCCAGGGGGCCCAGAGTGCAGTTCTTC.

CDR3 sequence (DNA): TGTGCCAGTAGTAACCGGGACTACGAGCAGTACTTC. Translation gives CASSNRDYEQYF. The chain recombines TRBV19 with TRBJ2-7; possibly TRBD2 for D (5 bases). Germline V lookup: CDR1 LNHDA, CDR2 SQIVND (reference sequence). The CDR3 is made up of 12 amino acids. The germline V and J ends were trimmed by 4 bases and 3 bases, with 7 bases remaining between them.

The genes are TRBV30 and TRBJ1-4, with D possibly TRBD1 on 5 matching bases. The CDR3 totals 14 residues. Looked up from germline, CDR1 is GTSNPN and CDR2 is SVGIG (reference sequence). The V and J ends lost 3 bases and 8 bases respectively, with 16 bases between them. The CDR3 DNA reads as TGTGCCTGGAGCCCAGACAGAGTGGGGGAAAAACTGTTTTTT. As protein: CAWSPDRVGEKLFF. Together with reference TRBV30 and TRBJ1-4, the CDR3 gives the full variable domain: SQTIHQWPATLVQPVGSPLSLECTVEGTSNPNLYWYRQAAGRGLQLLFYSVGIGQISSEVPQNLSASRPQDRQFILSSKKLLLSDSGFYLCAWSPDRVGEKLFFGSGTQLSVL.

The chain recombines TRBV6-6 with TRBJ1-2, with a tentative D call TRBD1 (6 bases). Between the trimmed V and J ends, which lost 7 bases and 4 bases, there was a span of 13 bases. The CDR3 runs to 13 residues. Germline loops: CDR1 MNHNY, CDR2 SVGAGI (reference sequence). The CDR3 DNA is TGTGCCAGCAACCAACAGGGTGGCTATGGCTACACCTTC. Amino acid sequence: CASNQQGGYGYTF.

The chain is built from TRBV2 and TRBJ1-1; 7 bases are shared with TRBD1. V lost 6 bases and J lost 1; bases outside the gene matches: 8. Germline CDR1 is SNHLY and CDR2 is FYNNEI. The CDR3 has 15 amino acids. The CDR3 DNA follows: TGTGCCAGCAGGATACCTCGACAGGGGAACACTGAAGCTTTCTTT. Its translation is CASRIPRQGNTEAFF.

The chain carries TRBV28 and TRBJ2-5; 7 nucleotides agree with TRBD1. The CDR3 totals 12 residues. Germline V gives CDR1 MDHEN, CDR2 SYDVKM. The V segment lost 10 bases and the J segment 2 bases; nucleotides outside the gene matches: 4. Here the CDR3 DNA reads TGTGCCATTCGACAGGGACAAGAGACCCAGTACTTC. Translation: CAIRQGQETQYF.